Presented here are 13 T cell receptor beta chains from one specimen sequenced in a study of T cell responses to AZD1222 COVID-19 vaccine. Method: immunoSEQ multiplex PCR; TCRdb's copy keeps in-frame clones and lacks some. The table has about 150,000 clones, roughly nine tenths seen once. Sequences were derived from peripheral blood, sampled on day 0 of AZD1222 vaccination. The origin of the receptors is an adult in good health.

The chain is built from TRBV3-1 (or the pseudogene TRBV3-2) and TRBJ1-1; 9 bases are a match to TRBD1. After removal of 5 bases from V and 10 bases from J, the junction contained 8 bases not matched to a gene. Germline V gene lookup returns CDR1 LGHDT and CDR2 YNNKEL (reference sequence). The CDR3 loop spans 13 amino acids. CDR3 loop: CASSYGQGKGAFF. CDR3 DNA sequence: TGTGCCAGCAGCTACGGACAGGGGAAAGGAGCTTTCTTT.

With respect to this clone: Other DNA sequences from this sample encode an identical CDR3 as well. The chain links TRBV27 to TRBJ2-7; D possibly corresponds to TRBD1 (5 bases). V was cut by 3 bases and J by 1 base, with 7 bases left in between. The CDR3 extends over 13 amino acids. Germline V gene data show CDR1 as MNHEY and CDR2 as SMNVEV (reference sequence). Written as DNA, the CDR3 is TGTGCCAGCAGTTTTAGGGGTTCCTACGAGCAGTACTTC. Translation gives CASSFRGSYEQYF.

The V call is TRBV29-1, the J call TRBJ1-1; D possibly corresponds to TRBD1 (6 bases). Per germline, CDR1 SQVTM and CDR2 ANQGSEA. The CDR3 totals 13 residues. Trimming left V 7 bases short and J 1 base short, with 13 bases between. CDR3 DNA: TGCAGCGCCCAGAGGGGGGCGAACACTGAAGCTTTCTTT. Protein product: CSAQRGANTEAFF.

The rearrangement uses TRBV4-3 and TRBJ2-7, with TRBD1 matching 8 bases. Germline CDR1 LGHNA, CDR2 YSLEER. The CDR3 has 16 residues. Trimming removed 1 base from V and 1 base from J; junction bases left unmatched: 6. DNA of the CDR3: TGCGCCAGCAGCCAAGGAGCCAGGGGGCGATCCTACGAGCAGTACTTC. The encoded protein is CASSQGARGRSYEQYF.

The CDR3 loop is CAISPIGAAVGYTF. The CDR3 DNA reads TGTGCCATCAGCCCCATCGGGGCGGCTGTTGGCTACACCTTC. The gene calls are TRBV10-3 and TRBJ1-2; D possibly corresponds to TRBD1 (5 bases). Trimming took 6 bases from V and 7 from J, leaving 18 bases between them. Germline CDR1 is ENHRY and CDR2 is SYGVKD. This CDR3 has 14 amino acids.

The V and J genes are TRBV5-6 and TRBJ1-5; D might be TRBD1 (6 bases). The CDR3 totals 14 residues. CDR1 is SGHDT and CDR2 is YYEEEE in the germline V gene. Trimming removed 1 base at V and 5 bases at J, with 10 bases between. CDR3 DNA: TGTGCCAGCAGCTTGTCAGGGGTGGATCAGCCCCAGCATTTT. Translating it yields CASSLSGVDQPQHF.

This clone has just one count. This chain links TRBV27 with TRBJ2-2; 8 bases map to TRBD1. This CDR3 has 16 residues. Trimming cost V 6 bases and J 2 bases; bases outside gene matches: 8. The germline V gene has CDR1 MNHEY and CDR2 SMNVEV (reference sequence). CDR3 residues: CASRKQGQVNTGELFF. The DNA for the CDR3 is TGTGCCAGCAGAAAACAGGGACAGGTAAACACCGGGGAGCTGTTTTTT.

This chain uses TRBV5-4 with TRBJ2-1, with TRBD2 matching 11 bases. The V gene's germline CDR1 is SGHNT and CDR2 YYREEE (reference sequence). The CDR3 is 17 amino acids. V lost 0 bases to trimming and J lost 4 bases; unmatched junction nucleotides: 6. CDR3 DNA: TGTGCCAGCAGCTTGGCCCTAGCGGGGGGAAAATACAATGAGCAGTTCTTC. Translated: CASSLALAGGKYNEQFF.

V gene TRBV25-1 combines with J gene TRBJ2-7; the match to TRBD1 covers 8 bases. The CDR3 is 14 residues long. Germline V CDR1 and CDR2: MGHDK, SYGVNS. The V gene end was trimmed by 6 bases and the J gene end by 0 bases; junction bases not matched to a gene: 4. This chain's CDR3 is CASSAGTGSYEQYF. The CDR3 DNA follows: TGTGCCAGCAGCGCCGGGACAGGCTCCTACGAGCAGTACTTC.

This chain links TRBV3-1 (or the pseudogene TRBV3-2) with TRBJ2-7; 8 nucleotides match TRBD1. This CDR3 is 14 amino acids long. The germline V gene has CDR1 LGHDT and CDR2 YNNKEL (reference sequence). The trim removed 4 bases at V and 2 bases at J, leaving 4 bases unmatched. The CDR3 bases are TGTGCCAGCAGCCTTGGGACAGGTACCTACGAGCAGTACTTC. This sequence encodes CASSLGTGTYEQYF.

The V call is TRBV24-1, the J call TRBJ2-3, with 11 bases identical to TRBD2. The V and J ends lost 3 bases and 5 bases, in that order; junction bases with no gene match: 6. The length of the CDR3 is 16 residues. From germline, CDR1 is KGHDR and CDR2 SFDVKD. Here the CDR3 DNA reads TGTGCCACCAGTGATCCTAGCGGGGGGCCTGGAGATACGCAGTATTTT. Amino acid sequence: CATSDPSGGPGDTQYF.

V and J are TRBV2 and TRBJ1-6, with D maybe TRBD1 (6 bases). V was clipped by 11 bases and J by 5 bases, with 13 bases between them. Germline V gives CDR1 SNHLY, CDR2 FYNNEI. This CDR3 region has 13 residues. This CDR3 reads CAGGSGNNSPLHF. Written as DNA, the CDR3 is TGTGCCGGGGGCAGTGGGAATAATTCACCCCTCCACTTT.

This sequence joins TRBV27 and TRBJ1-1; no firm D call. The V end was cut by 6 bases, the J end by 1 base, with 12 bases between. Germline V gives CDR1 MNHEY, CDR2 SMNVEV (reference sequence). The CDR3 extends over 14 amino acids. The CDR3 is CASRLGQKNTEAFF. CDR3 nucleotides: TGTGCCAGCAGGCTCGGTCAGAAGAACACTGAAGCTTTCTTT.